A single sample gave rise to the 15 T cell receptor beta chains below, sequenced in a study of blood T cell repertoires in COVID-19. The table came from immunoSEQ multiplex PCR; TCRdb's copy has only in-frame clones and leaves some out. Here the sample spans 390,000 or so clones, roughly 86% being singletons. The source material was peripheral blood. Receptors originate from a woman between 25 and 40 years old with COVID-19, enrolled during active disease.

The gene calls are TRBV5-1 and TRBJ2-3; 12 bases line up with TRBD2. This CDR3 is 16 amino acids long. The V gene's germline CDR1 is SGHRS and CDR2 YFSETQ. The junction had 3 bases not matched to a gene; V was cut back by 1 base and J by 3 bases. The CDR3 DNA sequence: TGCGCCAGCAGCTTGACCGGGACTAGCGGGACAGATACGCAGTATTTT. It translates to CASSLTGTSGTDTQYF.

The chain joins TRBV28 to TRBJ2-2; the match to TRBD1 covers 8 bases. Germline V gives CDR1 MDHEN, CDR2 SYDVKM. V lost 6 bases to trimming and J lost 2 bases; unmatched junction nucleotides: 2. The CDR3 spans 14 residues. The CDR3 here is CASRAGGNTGELFF. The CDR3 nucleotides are TGTGCCAGCAGGGCAGGGGGCAACACCGGGGAGCTGTTTTTT.

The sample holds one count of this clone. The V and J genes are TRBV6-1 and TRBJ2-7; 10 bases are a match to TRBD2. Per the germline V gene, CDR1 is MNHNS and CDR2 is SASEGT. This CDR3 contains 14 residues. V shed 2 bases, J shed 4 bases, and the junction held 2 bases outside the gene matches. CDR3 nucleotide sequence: TGTGCCAGCAGTGAACTAGCGGGAGTTTACGAGCAGTACTTC. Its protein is CASSELAGVYEQYF.

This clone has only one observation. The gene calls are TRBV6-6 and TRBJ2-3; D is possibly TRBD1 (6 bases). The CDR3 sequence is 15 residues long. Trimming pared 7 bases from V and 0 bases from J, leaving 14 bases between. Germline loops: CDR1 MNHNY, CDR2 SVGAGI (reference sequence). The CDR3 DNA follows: TGTGCCAGCATTGACCGGGACACCAGCACAGATACGCAGTATTTT. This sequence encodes CASIDRDTSTDTQYF.

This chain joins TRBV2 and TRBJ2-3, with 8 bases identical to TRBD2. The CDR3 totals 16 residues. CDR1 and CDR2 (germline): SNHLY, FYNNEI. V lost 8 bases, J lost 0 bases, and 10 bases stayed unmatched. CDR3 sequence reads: CASRGGLAGSTDTQYF. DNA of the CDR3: TGTGCCAGCCGGGGGGGGCTAGCGGGCAGCACAGATACGCAGTATTTT.

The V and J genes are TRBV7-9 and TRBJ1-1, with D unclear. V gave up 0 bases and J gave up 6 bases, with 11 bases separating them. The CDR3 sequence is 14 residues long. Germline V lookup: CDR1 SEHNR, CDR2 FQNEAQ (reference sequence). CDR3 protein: CASSLAAGWSEAFF. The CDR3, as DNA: TGTGCCAGCAGCTTAGCGGCCGGGTGGTCTGAAGCTTTCTTT.

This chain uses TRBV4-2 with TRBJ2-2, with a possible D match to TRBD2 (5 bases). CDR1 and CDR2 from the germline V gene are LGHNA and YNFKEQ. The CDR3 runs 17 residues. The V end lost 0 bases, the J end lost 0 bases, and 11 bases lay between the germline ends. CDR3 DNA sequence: TGTGCCAGCAGCCAAGAACCAGGACTCTCGAACACCGGGGAGCTGTTTTTT. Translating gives CASSQEPGLSNTGELFF.

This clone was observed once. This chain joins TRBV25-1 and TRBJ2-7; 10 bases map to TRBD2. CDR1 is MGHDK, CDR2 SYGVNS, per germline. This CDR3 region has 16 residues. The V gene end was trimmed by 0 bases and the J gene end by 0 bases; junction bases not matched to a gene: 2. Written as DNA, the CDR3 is TGTGCCAGCAGTGAATATACTAGCGGGACCTCCTACGAGCAGTACTTC. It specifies CASSEYTSGTSYEQYF.

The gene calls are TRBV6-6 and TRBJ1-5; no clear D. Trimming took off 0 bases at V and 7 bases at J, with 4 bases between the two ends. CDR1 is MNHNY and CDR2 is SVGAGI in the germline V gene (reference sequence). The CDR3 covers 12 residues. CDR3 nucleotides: TGTGCCAGCAGTTACTCTAGACAGCCCCAGCATTTT. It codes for CASSYSRQPQHF.

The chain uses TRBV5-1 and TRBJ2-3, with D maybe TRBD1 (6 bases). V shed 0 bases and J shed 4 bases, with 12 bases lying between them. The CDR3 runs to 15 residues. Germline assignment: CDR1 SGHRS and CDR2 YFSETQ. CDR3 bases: TGCGCCAGCAGCTTGGGGATGGGGGCGGCAGATACGCAGTATTTT. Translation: CASSLGMGAADTQYF.

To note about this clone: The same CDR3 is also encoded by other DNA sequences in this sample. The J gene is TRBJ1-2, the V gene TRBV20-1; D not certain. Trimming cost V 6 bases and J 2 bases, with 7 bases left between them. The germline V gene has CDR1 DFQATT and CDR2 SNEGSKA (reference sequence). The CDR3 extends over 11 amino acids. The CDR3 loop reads CSANSNYGYTF. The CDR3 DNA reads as TGCAGTGCCAACTCAAACTATGGCTACACCTTC.

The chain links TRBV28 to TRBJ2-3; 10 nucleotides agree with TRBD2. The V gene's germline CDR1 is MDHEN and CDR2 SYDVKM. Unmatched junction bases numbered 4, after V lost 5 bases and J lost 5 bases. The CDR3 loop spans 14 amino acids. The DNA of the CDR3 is TGTGCCAGCAGTCCAATAGCGGGAGGAGATACGCAGTATTTT. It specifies CASSPIAGGDTQYF.

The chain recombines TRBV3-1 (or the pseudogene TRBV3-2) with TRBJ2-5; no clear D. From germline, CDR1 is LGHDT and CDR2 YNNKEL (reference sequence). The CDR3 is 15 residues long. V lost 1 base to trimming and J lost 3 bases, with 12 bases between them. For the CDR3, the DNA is TGTGCCAGCAGCCAAGCTCAGACATCCGAAGAGACCCAGTACTTC. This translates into CASSQAQTSEETQYF.

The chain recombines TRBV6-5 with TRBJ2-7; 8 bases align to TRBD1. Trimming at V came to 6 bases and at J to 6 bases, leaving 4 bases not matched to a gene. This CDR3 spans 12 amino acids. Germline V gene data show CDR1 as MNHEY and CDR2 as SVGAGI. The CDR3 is CASRTGQGEQYF. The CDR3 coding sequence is TGTGCCAGCAGAACTGGACAGGGCGAGCAGTACTTC.

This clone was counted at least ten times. As DNA, the CDR3 is TGTGCCAGCAGCGCAGAGGAGACTAGCGACTTAGAGACCCAGTACTTC. This gives the protein CASSAEETSDLETQYF. V and J are TRBV9 and TRBJ2-5; TRBD2 matches at 8 bases. Germline assignment: CDR1 SGDLS and CDR2 YYNGEE. J gave up 4 bases and V 3 bases, and 11 bases lay outside the gene matches. CDR3 length: 16 amino acids.